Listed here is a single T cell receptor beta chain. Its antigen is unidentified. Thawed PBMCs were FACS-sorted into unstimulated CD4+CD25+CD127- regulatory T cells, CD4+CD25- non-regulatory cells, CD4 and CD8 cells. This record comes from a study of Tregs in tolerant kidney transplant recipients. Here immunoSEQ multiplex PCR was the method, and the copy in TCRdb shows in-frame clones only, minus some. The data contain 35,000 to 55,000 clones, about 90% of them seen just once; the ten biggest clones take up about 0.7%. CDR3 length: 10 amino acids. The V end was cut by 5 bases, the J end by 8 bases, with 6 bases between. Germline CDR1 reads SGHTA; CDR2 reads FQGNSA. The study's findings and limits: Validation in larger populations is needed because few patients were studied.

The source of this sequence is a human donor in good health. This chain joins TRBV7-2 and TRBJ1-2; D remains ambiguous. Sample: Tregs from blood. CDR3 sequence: CASSPRGYTF. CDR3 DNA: TGTGCCAGCAGCCCCCGGGGCTACACCTTC.